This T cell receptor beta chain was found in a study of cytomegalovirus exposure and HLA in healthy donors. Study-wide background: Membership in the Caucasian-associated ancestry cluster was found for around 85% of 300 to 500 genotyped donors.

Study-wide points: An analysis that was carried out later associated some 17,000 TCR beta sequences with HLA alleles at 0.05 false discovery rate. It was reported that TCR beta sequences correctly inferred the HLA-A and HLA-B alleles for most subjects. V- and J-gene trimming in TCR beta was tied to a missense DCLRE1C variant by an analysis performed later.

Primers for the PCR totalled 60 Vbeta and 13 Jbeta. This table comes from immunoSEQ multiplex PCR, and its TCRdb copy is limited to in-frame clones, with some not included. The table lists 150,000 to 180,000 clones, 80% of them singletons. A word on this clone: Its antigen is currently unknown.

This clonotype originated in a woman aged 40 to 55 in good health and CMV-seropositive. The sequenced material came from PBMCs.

The CDR3 DNA is TGTGCCAGCAGTTATGGGGGGACGAACACCGGGGAGCTGTTTTTT. Protein product: CASSYGGTNTGELFF. The rearrangement joins TRBV6-6 to TRBJ2-2; D is possibly TRBD2 (6 bases). The V gene's germline CDR1 is MNHNY and CDR2 SVGAGI (reference sequence). Trimming removed 3 bases from V and 0 bases from J, with 8 bases in between. This CDR3 contains 15 residues.